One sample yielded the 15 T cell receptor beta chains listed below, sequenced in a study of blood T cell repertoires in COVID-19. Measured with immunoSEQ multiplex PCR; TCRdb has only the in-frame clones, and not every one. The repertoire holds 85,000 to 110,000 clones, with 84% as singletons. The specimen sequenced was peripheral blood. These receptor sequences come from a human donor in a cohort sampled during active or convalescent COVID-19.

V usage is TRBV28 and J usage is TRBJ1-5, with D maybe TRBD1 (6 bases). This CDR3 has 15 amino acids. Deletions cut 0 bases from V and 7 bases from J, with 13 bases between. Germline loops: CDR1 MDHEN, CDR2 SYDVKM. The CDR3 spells CASSLWKGVGQPQHF. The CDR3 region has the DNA TGTGCCAGCAGTTTATGGAAGGGGGTTGGACAGCCCCAGCATTTT.

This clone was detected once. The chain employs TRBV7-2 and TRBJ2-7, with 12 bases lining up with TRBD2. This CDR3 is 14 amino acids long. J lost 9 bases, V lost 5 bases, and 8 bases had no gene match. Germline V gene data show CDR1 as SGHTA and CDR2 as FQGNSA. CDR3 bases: TGTGCCAGCAGCCCATCTAGCGGGGGGGCGCGGCAGTACTTC. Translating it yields CASSPSSGGARQYF.

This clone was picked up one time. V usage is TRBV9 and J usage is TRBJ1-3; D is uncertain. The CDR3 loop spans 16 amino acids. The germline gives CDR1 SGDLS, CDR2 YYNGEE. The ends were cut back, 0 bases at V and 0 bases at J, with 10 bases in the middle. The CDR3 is CASSVAGGSSGNTIYF. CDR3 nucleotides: TGTGCCAGCAGCGTAGCTGGAGGCAGCTCTGGAAACACCATATATTTT.

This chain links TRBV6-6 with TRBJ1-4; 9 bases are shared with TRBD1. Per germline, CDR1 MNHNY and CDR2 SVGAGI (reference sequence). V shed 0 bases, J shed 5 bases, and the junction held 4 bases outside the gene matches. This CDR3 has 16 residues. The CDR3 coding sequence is TGTGCCAGCAGTTACTCTGCCGGGACAGGGAATGAAAAACTGTTTTTT. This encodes CASSYSAGTGNEKLFF.

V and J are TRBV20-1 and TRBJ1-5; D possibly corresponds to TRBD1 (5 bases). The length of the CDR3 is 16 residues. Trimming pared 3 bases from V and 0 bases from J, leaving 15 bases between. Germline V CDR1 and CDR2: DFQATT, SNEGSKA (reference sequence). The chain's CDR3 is CSASSGGLGSNQPQHF. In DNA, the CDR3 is TGCAGTGCTAGTTCGGGGGGTTTGGGTAGCAATCAGCCCCAGCATTTT.

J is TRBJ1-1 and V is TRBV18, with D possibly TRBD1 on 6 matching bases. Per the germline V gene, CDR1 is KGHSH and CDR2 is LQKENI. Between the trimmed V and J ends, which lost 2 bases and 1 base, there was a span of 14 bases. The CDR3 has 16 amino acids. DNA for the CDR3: TGTGCCAGCTCACCAAAGGGGGGGTCGGCGAACACTGAAGCTTTCTTT. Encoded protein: CASSPKGGSANTEAFF. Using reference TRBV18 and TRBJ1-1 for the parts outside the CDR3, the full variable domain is NAGVMQNPRHLVRRRGQEARLRCSPMKGHSHVYWYRQLPEEGLKFMVYLQKENIIDESGMPKERFSAEFPKEGPSILRIQQVVRGDSAAYFCASSPKGGSANTEAFFGQGTRLTVV.

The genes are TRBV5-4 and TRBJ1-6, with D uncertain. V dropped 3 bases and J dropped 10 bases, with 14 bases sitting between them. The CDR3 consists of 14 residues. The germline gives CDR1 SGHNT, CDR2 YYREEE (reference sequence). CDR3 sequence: CASSSNYGGSPLHF. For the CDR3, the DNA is TGTGCCAGCAGCTCGAACTACGGAGGATCACCCCTCCACTTT.

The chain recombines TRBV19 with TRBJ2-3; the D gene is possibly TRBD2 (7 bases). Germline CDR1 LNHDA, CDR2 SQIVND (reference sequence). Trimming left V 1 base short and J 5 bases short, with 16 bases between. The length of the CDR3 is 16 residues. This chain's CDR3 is CASSIALGGPGDTQYF. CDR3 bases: TGTGCCAGTAGTATAGCCCTCGGGGGGCCGGGAGATACGCAGTATTTT.

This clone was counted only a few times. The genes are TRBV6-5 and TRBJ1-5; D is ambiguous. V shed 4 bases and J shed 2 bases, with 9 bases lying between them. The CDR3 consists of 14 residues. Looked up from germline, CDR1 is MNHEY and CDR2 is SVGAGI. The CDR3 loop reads CASSLREGNQPQHF. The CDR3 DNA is TGTGCCAGCAGTTTACGGGAAGGCAATCAGCCCCAGCATTTT.

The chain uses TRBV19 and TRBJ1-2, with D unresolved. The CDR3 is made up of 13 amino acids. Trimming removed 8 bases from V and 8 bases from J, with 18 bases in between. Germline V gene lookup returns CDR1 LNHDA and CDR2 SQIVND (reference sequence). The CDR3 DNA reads TGTGCCAGTCGAACCCCGGGGTATGACGGCTACACCTTC. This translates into CASRTPGYDGYTF.

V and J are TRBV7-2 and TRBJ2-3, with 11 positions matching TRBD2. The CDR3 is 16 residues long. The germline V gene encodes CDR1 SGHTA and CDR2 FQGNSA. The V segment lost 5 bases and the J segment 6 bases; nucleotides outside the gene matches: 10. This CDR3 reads CASSVLAGGPPDTQYF. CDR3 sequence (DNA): TGTGCCAGCAGCGTTCTAGCGGGGGGCCCTCCCGATACGCAGTATTTT.

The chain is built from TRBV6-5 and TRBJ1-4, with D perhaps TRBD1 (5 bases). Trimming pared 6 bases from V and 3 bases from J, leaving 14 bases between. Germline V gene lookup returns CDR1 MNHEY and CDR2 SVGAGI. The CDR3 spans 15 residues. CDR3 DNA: TGTGCCAGCAGACCTCCCGGGACTCCTAATGAAAAACTGTTTTTT. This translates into CASRPPGTPNEKLFF.

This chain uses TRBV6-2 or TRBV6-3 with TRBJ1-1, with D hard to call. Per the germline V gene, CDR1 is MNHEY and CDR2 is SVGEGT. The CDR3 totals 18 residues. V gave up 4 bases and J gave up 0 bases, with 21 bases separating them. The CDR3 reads CASSSEGLVVMMNTEAFF. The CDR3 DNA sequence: TGTGCCAGCAGTTCCGAGGGCTTGGTCGTCATGATGAACACTGAAGCTTTCTTT.

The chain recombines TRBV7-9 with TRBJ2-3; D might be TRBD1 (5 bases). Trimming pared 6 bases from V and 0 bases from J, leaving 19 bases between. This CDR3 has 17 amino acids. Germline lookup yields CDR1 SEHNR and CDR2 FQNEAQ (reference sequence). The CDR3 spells CASSVTMTVTSTDTQYF. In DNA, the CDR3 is TGTGCCAGCAGTGTGACCATGACAGTGACTAGCACAGATACGCAGTATTTT.

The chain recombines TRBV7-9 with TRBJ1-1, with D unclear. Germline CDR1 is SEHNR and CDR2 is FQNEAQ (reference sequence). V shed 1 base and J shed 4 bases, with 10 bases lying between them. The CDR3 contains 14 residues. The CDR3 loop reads CASSLEGRRTEAFF. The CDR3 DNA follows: TGTGCCAGCAGCTTAGAAGGGAGGCGCACTGAAGCTTTCTTT.